This entry features one T cell receptor (beta chain) sequence. Antigen specificity is unknown. At the deep level, the assay was run. Using immunoSEQ multiplex PCR, the repertoire was profiled, and TCRdb retains in-frame clones only, with some absent. The sample lists more than 850,000 clones; around three quarters were seen once. These data originate in a study of shared clonotypes between healthy human individuals. General observations from the study: Richness estimates generally favored naive over memory subsets.

V lost 3 bases to trimming and J lost 8 bases, with 14 bases between them. The CDR3 has 14 residues. Germline CDR1 and CDR2: SGHDT and YYEEEE. The chain uses TRBV5-6 and TRBJ1-4, with a possible D match to TRBD1 (6 bases). The TCR comes from a man aged 18-30 years in good health. Some clones in this sample may be carry-over from other donors' samples. Sample: memory CD4+ T cells from PBMCs. Subset described: CD45RA-negative fraction. The CDR3 DNA is TGTGCCAGCAGCTCCTACAGGGTAGCGGAAAAACTGTTTTTT. Its protein is CASSSYRVAEKLFF.